This entry features one TCR beta chain sequence. This specimen belongs to a study of blood T cells in healthy people across ages. The V end was cut by 6 bases, the J end by 3 bases, with 10 bases between. The CDR3 has 13 residues. Germline V lookup: CDR1 KGHSH, CDR2 LQKENI. Peripheral blood, roughly 9.3 milliliters per donor, was collected. Next came a second PCR, run for about 7 to 11 cycles, which used a sample-barcoded 5' primer along with a J-beta primer mix. One entry per CDR3 protein, called by TCRdb with MiXCR from the 5' RACE reads. The sample has about 1.6 million distinct CDR3 sequences; roughly 30% are singletons.

Sequencing used blood. V is TRBV18 and J is TRBJ2-3; D call uncertain. This receptor was obtained from a woman in her twenties or thirties in good health. CDR3 residues: CASSAESTDTQYF. CDR3 DNA sequence: TGTGCCAGCTCCGCGGAAAGTACAGATACGCAGTATTTT.